This T cell receptor (beta chain) came from a study of radiotherapy plus CTLA-4 blockade in lung cancer. Study details: Objective response rate was 18%; disease control rate, approximately 28%.

Those with chemo-refractory metastatic non-small-cell lung cancer were treated with focal radiation combined with CTLA-4 blockade using ipilimumab. Findings and limits, study-wide: Reported findings show early blood T cell clone dynamics, with interferon-beta, best predicted response. Peripheral blood showed expansion of tumor-derived TCR clones after radiotherapy and ipilimumab.

TCRdb's copy holds only in-frame clones and misses some; the assay was immunoSEQ multiplex PCR. The sample holds 60,000 to 75,000 clones, roughly 76% seen once. Concerning this clone itself: Its antigen is as yet unknown.

V shed 6 bases and J 7 bases; nucleotides not matched to a gene: 15. The CDR3 spans 16 residues. The germline V gene has CDR1 KGHSH and CDR2 LQKENI. The chain links TRBV18 to TRBJ2-7; 10 bases are a match to TRBD1. The sequence derives from a human donor with non-small cell lung cancer whose response to radiotherapy plus ipilimumab could not be evaluated. Some clones in this sample may be carry-over from other donors' samples. Sequenced material: peripheral blood, taken from a patient treated with radiotherapy plus ipilimumab. The CDR3 loop is CASSMVPVGTGDEQYF. The CDR3 nucleotides are TGTGCCAGCTCCATGGTACCGGTAGGGACAGGGGATGAGCAGTACTTC.